A selection of T cell receptor beta chains follows, all from one sample in a study of T-cell reconstitution after alpha-beta-depleted transplantation in children. From the PCR reads, TCRdb called clonotypes with MiXCR, one entry per CDR3 protein. The sample shows about 610,000 distinct CDR3 sequences, about a quarter of them seen only once. The sample here was PBMCs, taken before TCRalphabeta/CD19-depleted stem cell transplant. The receptors were gathered from a boy under three years old with Wiskott-Aldrich syndrome, due to receive a stem cell transplant. CDR3s include the opening cysteine and the closing phenylalanine or tryptophan. Fields, in order: CDR3 protein, CDR3 DNA, CDR3 length, J gene, V gene, D gene, clone size. D genes are given only for firm matches. For some rows the clone size is stated as once, few or many, or as a class when expanded; others skip it.

CASSQRRGTTANTGELFF	TGTGCCAGCAGCCAACGAAGGGGGACAACCGCGAACACCGGGGAGCTGTTTTTT	18	TRBJ2-2	TRBV3-1	.	.
CSARVAGLGDTQYF	TGCAGTGCTAGAGTAGCGGGCCTCGGGGATACGCAGTATTTT	14	TRBJ2-3	TRBV20-1	TRBD2	few
CSASGTGSGNEQFF	TGCAGTGCTAGTGGGACAGGGTCAGGCAATGAGCAGTTCTTC	14	TRBJ2-1	TRBV20-1	TRBD1	few
CSVAIWGANSYGYTF	TGCAGCGTTGCGATATGGGGGGCCAACAGCTATGGCTACACCTTC	15	TRBJ1-2	TRBV29-1	.	few
CASSFLFSGVNEKLFF	TGTGCCAGCAGCTTCTTATTCTCCGGGGTTAATGAAAAACTGTTTTTT	16	TRBJ1-4	TRBV7-2	.	.
CASSLAGATGNTIYF	TGCGCCAGCAGCTTAGCAGGGGCAACTGGAAACACCATATATTTT	15	TRBJ1-3	TRBV5-1	.	.
CASSPRTSGAHEQFF	TGTGCCAGCAGCCCAAGGACTAGCGGGGCCCATGAGCAGTTCTTC	15	TRBJ2-1	TRBV14	TRBD2	.
CASSLGLHTTGELFF	TGCGCCAGCAGCTTGGGACTCCACACCACCGGGGAGCTGTTTTTT	15	TRBJ2-2	TRBV5-1	.	.
CASNKGGPTEAFF	TGTGCCAGCAATAAGGGGGGGCCCACTGAAGCTTTCTTT	13	TRBJ1-1	TRBV6-1	.	.
CASSPDRDQETQYF	TGTGCCAGCAGCCCGGACAGGGACCAAGAGACCCAGTACTTC	14	TRBJ2-5	TRBV7-9	TRBD1	.
CASSYRLRQISNYGYTF	TGTGCCAGCAGTTACCGGTTAAGACAGATCTCTAACTATGGCTACACCTTC	17	TRBJ1-2	TRBV6-5	.	few
CSARGSSGLTDTQYF	TGCAGTGCTAGAGGATCTAGCGGCCTCACAGATACGCAGTATTTT	15	TRBJ2-3	TRBV20-1	TRBD2	few
CASATRDSEAFF	TGTGCCAGCGCTACTCGAGACAGTGAAGCTTTCTTT	12	TRBJ1-1	TRBV27	.	few
CASSRKDTGELFF	TGTGCCAGCAGCAGGAAGGACACCGGGGAGCTGTTTTTT	13	TRBJ2-2	TRBV21-1	.	few
CASSLGLATKQETQYF	TGCGCCAGCAGCTTGGGGCTAGCCACAAAACAAGAGACCCAGTACTTC	16	TRBJ2-5	TRBV5-1	.	.
CASSRRLAGDLVEQFF	TGTGCCAGCAGCCGGAGACTAGCGGGCGACCTAGTCGAGCAGTTCTTC	16	TRBJ2-1	TRBV6-1	TRBD2	.
CAISPNRLDTQYF	TGTGCCATCAGCCCGAATAGGTTGGATACGCAGTATTTT	13	TRBJ2-3	TRBV10-3	.	few
CASSQVGKYNEQFF	TGTGCCAGCAGCCAAGTGGGGAAGTACAATGAGCAGTTCTTC	14	TRBJ2-1	TRBV3-1	.	.
CASSPRSGMNTEAFF	TGTGCCAGCAGCCCCCGATCTGGCATGAACACTGAAGCTTTCTTT	15	TRBJ1-1	TRBV12-3/TRBV12-4	.	few
CSVVASGTYEQYF	TGCAGCGTTGTGGCTAGCGGAACCTACGAGCAGTACTTC	13	TRBJ2-7	TRBV29-1	TRBD2	.
CAISGRTQETQYF	TGTGCCATCAGTGGCCGAACTCAAGAGACCCAGTACTTC	13	TRBJ2-5	TRBV10-3	.	few
CSVGTSGSNEQFF	TGCAGCGTCGGGACTAGCGGGAGTAATGAGCAGTTCTTC	13	TRBJ2-1	TRBV29-1	TRBD2	.
CASSQDNGGQYF	TGTGCCAGCAGCCAGGACAATGGGGGCCAGTACTTC	12	TRBJ2-7	TRBV3-1	.	few
CASSSRTGSLSEAFF	TGTGCCAGCAGTTCCCGGACAGGGAGTTTGTCTGAAGCTTTCTTT	15	TRBJ1-1	TRBV7-9	TRBD1	.
CASSKPAVSRTDTQYF	TGTGCCAGCAGCAAACCAGCAGTGTCCCGGACGGATACGCAGTATTTT	16	TRBJ2-3	TRBV9	.	.
CSVALAGVGNEQFF	TGCAGCGTTGCCCTAGCGGGAGTAGGCAATGAGCAGTTCTTC	14	TRBJ2-1	TRBV29-1	TRBD2	.
CASSATGTGAPLYGYTF	TGTGCCAGCAGTGCGACCGGGACAGGGGCTCCACTCTATGGCTACACCTTC	17	TRBJ1-2	TRBV28	TRBD1	.
CASSDLDHQEQFF	TGCGCCAGCAGCGACCTAGACCACCAGGAGCAGTTCTTC	13	TRBJ2-1	TRBV5-1	.	.
CSATTTVRGETQYF	TGCAGTGCGACCACGACAGTCAGGGGAGAGACCCAGTACTTC	14	TRBJ2-5	TRBV20-1	.	once
CASSYSNRQGSNGYTF	TGTGCCAGCAGTTACTCGAATCGGCAGGGGAGTAATGGCTACACCTTC	16	TRBJ1-2	TRBV6-5	.	.
CASSLSYGNIQYF	TGTGCCAGCAGTTTATCGTACGGAAACATTCAGTACTTC	13	TRBJ2-4	TRBV27	.	.
CASKVDRGSYNEQFF	TGTGCCAGCAAGGTGGACAGGGGCTCCTACAATGAGCAGTTCTTC	15	TRBJ2-1	TRBV12-3/TRBV12-4	TRBD1	.
CASSLAGIETYEQYF	TGCGCCAGCAGCTTGGCCGGAATAGAAACCTACGAGCAGTACTTC	15	TRBJ2-7	TRBV5-1	.	.
CASSADHVEQFF	TGCGCCAGCAGCGCCGACCATGTTGAGCAGTTCTTC	12	TRBJ2-1	TRBV5-1	.	few
CASSSQGAKRYEQYF	TGTGCCAGCAGCTCTCAGGGGGCGAAACGCTACGAGCAGTACTTC	15	TRBJ2-7	TRBV7-9	TRBD1	few
CSAPESGRLDTQYF	TGCAGTGCCCCGGAGAGCGGGAGGTTAGATACGCAGTATTTT	14	TRBJ2-3	TRBV20-1	TRBD2	.
CASSSQGLAGEYEQYF	TGCGCCAGCAGCTCCCAGGGACTAGCGGGAGAATACGAGCAGTACTTC	16	TRBJ2-7	TRBV5-1	TRBD2	many
CASSVALAGVEEQFF	TGTGCCAGCAGCGTAGCACTAGCGGGAGTAGAGGAGCAGTTCTTC	15	TRBJ2-1	TRBV9	TRBD2	many
CASSLAPGSGGAFF	TGTGCCAGCAGCTTAGCTCCGGGGTCAGGGGGGGCTTTCTTT	14	TRBJ1-1	TRBV7-2	TRBD1	.
CASSQTGAGTEAFF	TGCGCCAGCAGCCAAACCGGGGCCGGCACTGAAGCTTTCTTT	14	TRBJ1-1	TRBV5-1	.	.
CASSKREGSPGTGELFF	TGTGCCAGCAGTAAGCGGGAGGGCTCCCCGGGGACCGGGGAGCTGTTTTTT	17	TRBJ2-2	TRBV12-3/TRBV12-4	TRBD2	.